This section outlines one T cell receptor (beta chain) sequence together with its context. Its antigen specificity is not known. It has no much larger one-base neighbor in the sample; base qualities were not kept. The library was prepared using the immunoSEQ multiplex PCR assay. TCRdb's version of the immuneACCESS table is confined to in-frame rearrangements and falls short of the full clone set. An unresolved V gene accounts for under half of the shortfall where checked; the remainder is of unknown origin. In this sample the table shows roughly 500,000 clones, around 82% of which occur a single time. The top ten clones comprise about 0.014% of the sample. This record belongs to a study of shared T cell receptors in the human thymus (dated by TCRdb to the early 2020s). Describing the broader study: The study examined how self-reactive, shared T-cell receptor alpha chains are generated in the human thymus.

Germline trimming: 4 bases from V, 3 bases from J; junction bases outside gene matches: 4. The CDR3 has 14 amino acids, counting the end cysteine and phenylalanine. CDR3 DNA only is kept here, 42 bases in frame from base 1. CDR1 and CDR2, per the germline V gene, are SGHDN and FVKESK. The data were also submitted as part of a second study, on human thymus T cells. The second study reports: In Finland, the donors were immunologically healthy infants who were having open corrective cardiac surgery for congenital heart defects. Thymus tissue was obtained as surgical resects removed during corrective cardiac surgery. Biased V and J gene segment usage appeared to be present in both thymic and peripheral blood repertoires. Highly overlapping thymic TCR repertoires among unrelated individuals were reported in the related research. The study used eight infant thymus samples plus four related peripheral blood samples to characterize TCR alpha and beta repertoires. The infant donors were roughly 6 to 244 days old, and the cohort included five to seven males and a couple of females. After being mechanically released from the tissue, thymocytes were kept at -70 degrees C in pellets of about 9-32 million cells. Genomic DNA was extracted from frozen cell pellets with a QIAsymphony instrument. The immunoSEQ multiplex PCR assay was used to amplify the TCRB and TCRAD loci from a standardized quantity of quality-controlled genomic DNA. The amplicons covered the V(D)J region and were long enough to include the CDR3 and to identify the V and J genes. Through the commercial immunoSEQ service, the amplicons were sequenced on an Illumina platform. Primer bias and sequencing errors were corrected using previously described methods, and TCRAD and TCRB definitions followed the IMGT database. Repertoires were analysed with immunoSEQ Analyzer 3.0 and VDJTools, covering basic statistics, V/J segment usage, diversity estimates, rarefaction and pairwise overlap. Diversity was estimated with Chao1, ChaoE, Efron-Thisted, Shannon and inverse Simpson indices, and also on datasets down-sampled to the smallest sample. Repertoire overlap was assessed by strict matching of CDR3 nucleotide sequence, V gene and J gene, and clustering was done by Jaccard-based multidimensional scaling. On average, thymus samples gave around 880,000 unique TCRB clonotypes, whereas blood samples gave approximately 84,000.

The sequencing input was thymocytes. The source is a boy under three years old with a congenital heart defect. Donor details come from another sample of the same person, matched by shared clones. The sequence links TRBV14 to TRBJ2-3; TRBD2 agrees with 7 junctional bases. The encoded CDR3 is CASSPLAATDTQYF. The nucleotide sequence reads TGTGCCAGCAGCCCGCTAGCGGCGACAGATACGCAGTATTTT.